This T cell receptor (beta chain) was observed in a study of blood T cell repertoires in COVID-19. CDR3 length: 13 residues. The germline V gene has CDR1 SGHDT and CDR2 YYEEEE. V was pared by 5 bases and J by 7 bases, with 6 bases of the junction left unmatched. Measured with immunoSEQ multiplex PCR; TCRdb has only the in-frame clones, and not every one. The profile covers 180,000 or so clones, with roughly 87% appearing a single time and 1.6% taken by the ten largest. The source material was peripheral blood. This sequence joins TRBV5-6 and TRBJ1-2, with 9 bases fitting TRBD1. The sequence came from a woman between 50 and 59 years old with acute or convalescent COVID-19. CDR3 bases: TGTGCCAGCAGGCCGGACAGGGGAGGTGGCTACACCTTC. This encodes CASRPDRGGGYTF.